Below, one T cell receptor beta chain is given with its context. This clone was detected only a few times. The target of this receptor is not known. Qualities for individual bases were not recorded, and no much larger clone is one base off. These data belong to a study of PD-L1 blockade in urothelial cancer (TCRdb year 2017). Concerning the study at large: Every patient began therapy in the mid-2010s and was given atezolizumab 1,200 mg intravenously every 3 weeks. About 90% of the roughly 29 patients were identified as males with urothelial cancer of bladder origin, and a prior smoking history was reported by 18 of 29 patients. Patients had an ECOG performance status of 0 or 1 and had received between 0 and 3 prior chemotherapy regimens. Blood samples were analyzed at two time points: 3 weeks after treatment start (second dose) and 6 weeks after treatment start. A median of around 150,000 T cells and tens of thousands of unique TCRs was obtained from blood samples, and a median clonality of roughly 0.074 was observed. An exploratory multi-omic analysis was conducted of the somatic, immune and clinical correlates of response to PD-L1 blockade with atezolizumab in urothelial cancer. Pretreatment tumor samples, along with matched peripheral blood serially collected before and after atezolizumab treatment, were subjected to TCR sequencing. Durable clinical benefit was defined as a progression-free survival longer than 6 months, and TCR features were additionally tested against progression-free survival and overall survival. In the same patients, whole exome sequencing and RNA sequencing of pretreatment tumors were performed in addition to TCR sequencing. Durable clinical benefit was achieved by nine patients and was not achieved by 20 patients. Twenty-nine patients had pretreatment blood TCR-seq, some 24 had at least one posttreatment blood collection, and some 24 had tumor TCR-seq. Broader findings and caveats from the paper: Patients with durable benefit showed greater expansion of tumor-associated TCR clones in peripheral blood 3 weeks after starting treatment (n ≈ 21, p = 0.022). Because the sample size was small (n ≈ 30) and many exploratory analyses were performed, the results are intended to be hypothesis-generating. A pretreatment peripheral blood TCR clonality below the median was linked to improved progression-free and overall survival.

Including the terminal cysteine and phenylalanine, the CDR3 comprises 15 residues. The read is trimmed to its CDR3 DNA, 45 bases read in frame from base 1. V is cut by 8 bases and J by 5 bases, and the space between the germline ends is 19 bases. The germline V gene (reference sequence) supplies CDR1 MNHEY and CDR2 SMNVEV. To estimate absolute template abundance from read counts, synthetic TCR analog templates were spiked into each PCR. The immunoSEQ assay was used to amplify TCRbeta CDR3 regions from genomic DNA with bias-controlled V and J gene primers. Sequencing of rearranged TCRbeta segments was performed at approximately 20X coverage. On the study's bioinformatics: Clustering was used to correct sequencing errors, and CDR3s were annotated against IMGT so that V, D and J genes could be assigned. Out-of-frame and stop-codon sequences were excluded, and only productive TCRbeta rearrangements were used in downstream analyses. Clonality was computed as one minus Shannon entropy normalized by the log of the number of unique productive sequences. Fisher's exact test with Benjamini-Hochberg correction, at a threshold of adjusted p below 0.01, was used to find clones that differed between time points or between blood and tumor. Drawn from immuneACCESS, this table holds only the in-frame rearrangements with V and J called that TCRdb kept. Clones are partly lost; checked studies trace under half to an unresolved V gene and leave the rest unexplained. That table supplies the V and J calls and clone size; D and trimming were determined from the DNA. The sample table lists 40,000 to 45,000 clones, 85% to 90% of them with a count of one. 12% to 15% of the sample belongs to the ten largest clones.

A total of about 31 patients with locally advanced or metastatic urothelial carcinoma, treated at Memorial Sloan Kettering on a trial protocol, made up the cohort. Peripheral blood mononuclear cells were collected pretreatment and during treatment, with between 1 and 8 total time points obtained per patient. The Qiagen DNeasy Blood extraction kit was used to purify genomic DNA from total PBMCs and tumor samples. PBMCs were collected pretreatment and during treatment and were isolated and stored as previously described. The sequenced sample was PBMCs, obtained around atezolizumab (anti-PD-L1) treatment. This sequence uses TRBV27 and TRBJ2-1, and the D gene may be TRBD2, 5 bases matching. The sequence was obtained from a woman aged 55-75 years with urothelial cancer. The encoded CDR3 is CASRVGELSDNEQFF. The DNA sequence follows: TGTGCCAGCCGGGTCGGGGAGTTAAGCGACAATGAGCAGTTCTTC.